These 3 T cell receptor beta chains share one sample of origin, sequenced in a study of naive and memory T cell subsets. An equimolar mix of two oligonucleotides served as the beta constant-region primer for TRBC1 and TRBC2. TCRdb redid the calling of the UMI-ligation and nested PCR reads with MiXCR, one entry per CDR3 protein. The profile shows about 21,000 distinct CDR3 sequences, roughly 11% of them singletons. The source material was central memory CD8+ T cells from blood. Receptor source: a human donor in good health.

The table lists this clonotype with a few counts. The V call is TRBV20-1, the J call TRBJ2-7; the D is unclear. Per the germline V gene, CDR1 is DFQATT and CDR2 is SNEGSKA (reference sequence). This CDR3 is 11 amino acids long. With 6 bases removed from V and 5 bases from J, the gap between germline ends came to 11 bases. Here the CDR3 reads CSADKGHEQYF. For the CDR3, the DNA is TGCAGTGCAGATAAAGGGCACGAGCAGTACTTC.

V usage is TRBV5-6 and J usage is TRBJ1-2, with a tentative D call TRBD1 (5 bases). Germline CDR1 is SGHDT and CDR2 is YYEEEE. Deletions cut 2 bases from V and 1 base from J, with 21 bases between. This CDR3 contains 18 residues. The CDR3 protein is CASSFERRGRNLNYGYTF. DNA for the CDR3: TGTGCCAGCAGCTTCGAACGGCGGGGGAGAAACCTTAACTATGGCTACACCTTC.

This clonotype showed up just once. The final CDR3 position lacks the conserved phenylalanine or tryptophan, pointing to a likely read error. The DNA is omitted, as the CDR3 cannot be located on it reliably, and the CDR3 follows TCRdb's listing. V and J are TRBV7-8 and TRBJ1-3. CDR1 and CDR2 from the germline V gene are SGHVS and FQNEAQ. The CDR3 sequence runs 14 residues, both termini included. The CDR3 spells CASSLDSTGNTIEC.